The present TCR beta chain was sequenced within a study of response to subunit inactivated influenza vaccine. Study-wide points: It was suggested by the authors that few new T cells are recruited by each seasonal influenza vaccination.

TCRdb analysed the RT-PCR reads with MiXCR anew, one entry per CDR3 protein. The sample includes more than 250,000 distinct CDR3 sequences, roughly 22% of them seen just once. This clonotype appeared many times. The antigen is undetermined. The germline V and J ends were trimmed by 5 bases and 0 bases, with 16 bases remaining between them. The CDR3 runs 15 residues. Germline V gene lookup returns CDR1 DFQATT and CDR2 SNEGSKA (reference sequence). This chain links TRBV20-1 with TRBJ1-2, with D possibly being TRBD1 (6 bases). The sequenced sample was PBMCs from blood, obtained 21 months after vaccination. The receptor's source is a man between 50 and 75 years old who received an inactivated influenza vaccine. The CDR3 coding sequence is TGCAGTGCTGGGAGGGCGGGGGGCTCTAACTATGGCTACACCTTC. This gives the protein CSAGRAGGSNYGYTF.